This T cell receptor beta chain stems from a study of cytomegalovirus exposure and HLA in healthy donors. With 60 Vbeta and 13 Jbeta primers, the PCR was carried out. Measured with immunoSEQ multiplex PCR; TCRdb has only the in-frame clones, and not every one. The repertoire holds approximately 180,000 clones, with around 80% as singletons. The study sampled nominally healthy donors, though unrecorded immune exposures were likely. Germline V gene data show CDR1 as SGHTA and CDR2 as FQGNSA. V was trimmed by 5 bases and J by 0 bases, leaving 19 bases between them. The CDR3 has 17 amino acids. The sample holds a few counts of this clone.

This clonotype originated in a man younger than 40 in good health and CMV-seropositive. The chain joins TRBV7-2 to TRBJ1-2; D unresolved. The sequencing input was PBMCs. The CDR3 sequence is CASSLRAPAPSNYGYTF. In DNA, the CDR3 is TGTGCCAGCAGCCTGAGGGCTCCCGCACCCTCTAACTATGGCTACACCTTC.